This is a list of T cell receptor beta chains from one sample in a study of T cells in Graves' hyperthyroidism and ophthalmopathy. In TCRdb, the multiplex PCR reads were re-called with MiXCR into one record per CDR3 protein. The table includes about 680,000 distinct CDR3 sequences, roughly a third detected once. Sequenced: blood. The receptors here all came from a woman aged 35 to 49 with Graves' hyperthyroidism. CDR3s include the opening cysteine and the closing phenylalanine or tryptophan. Each record gives: J gene, D gene, V gene, clone size, CDR3 DNA, CDR3 protein. A D gene is named only where the DNA matches it firmly. For some rows the clone size is stated as once, few or many, or as a class when expanded; others skip it.

>TRBJ1-5|NA|TRBV5-1|NA
TGCGCCAGCAGCTTAGGGGCGCCCAATCAGCCCCAGCATTTT
CASSLGAPNQPQHF
>TRBJ1-5|NA|TRBV4-2|NA
TGTGCCAGCAGCCAAGAGGGGGCAATGGTACAGCCCCAGCATTTT
CASSQEGAMVQPQHF
>TRBJ2-7|NA|TRBV7-2|NA
TGTGCCAGCAGCTTACATCAGGGCTGGGAGCAGTACTTC
CASSLHQGWEQYF
>TRBJ1-6|NA|TRBV13|few
TGTGCCAGCAGCCGAAGTTCTGGGATCCATAATTCACCCCTCCACTTT
CASSRSSGIHNSPLHF
>TRBJ2-5|TRBD2|TRBV25-1|many
TGTGCCAGCAGTGAAGGGACTAGCGGGGTTTTCGGAGAGACCCAGTACTTC
CASSEGTSGVFGETQYF
>TRBJ2-3|NA|TRBV10-3|many
TGTGCCATCAAGGGGGACCACACAGATACGCAGTATTTT
CAIKGDHTDTQYF
>TRBJ2-2|NA|TRBV2|once
TGTGCCAGCAGGGGTAACGGGGGTCCCACCGGGGAGCTGTTTTTT
CASRGNGGPTGELFF
>TRBJ1-4|TRBD1|TRBV5-1|many
TGCGCCAGCAGCTTGCGGACAGGAACTAATGAAAAACTGTTTTTT
CASSLRTGTNEKLFF
>TRBJ1-2|NA|TRBV5-4|many
TGTGCCAGCAGCGCTGTTCCCTCAAACTATGGCTACACCTTC
CASSAVPSNYGYTF
>TRBJ2-5|NA|TRBV7-2|few
TGTGCCAGCACCTTAAGGGGGGGTAGGGAGACCCAGTGCTTC
CASTLRGGRETQCF
>TRBJ1-4|NA|TRBV5-1|NA
TGCGCCAGCAGCCAGAACATGGGGGATGAAAAACTGTTTTTT
CASSQNMGDEKLFF
>TRBJ2-7|NA|TRBV7-9|NA
TGTGCCAGCAGCTTAGCCGGACGCGGGATGGCGTCCTACGAGCAGTACTTC
CASSLAGRGMASYEQYF
>TRBJ1-1|TRBD1|TRBV19|many
TGTGCCAGTAGTTCCCGGACAGGGACGAACACTGAAGCTTTCTTT
CASSSRTGTNTEAFF
>TRBJ2-7|TRBD1|TRBV7-9|many
TGTGCCAGTAACCCTGGACAGGGGGGCGAGCAGTACTTC
CASNPGQGGEQYF
>TRBJ1-6|NA|TRBV2|once
TGTGCCAGCAGGGGTGATTCACCCCTCCACTTT
CASRGDSPLHF
>TRBJ1-1|NA|TRBV10-3|NA
TGTGCCAGCAGTTCTACCGACACCCTGAACACTGAAGCTTTCTTT
CASSSTDTLNTEAFF
>TRBJ2-2|NA|TRBV7-3|NA
TGTGCCAGCAGCTTATTCGGGGGTTTGAACACCGGGGAGCTGTTTTTT
CASSLFGGLNTGELFF
>TRBJ2-7|NA|TRBV7-9|few
TGCGCCAGCAGCCAAGCCGGCAGGGTCCACGAGCAGTACTTC
CASSQAGRVHEQYF
>TRBJ1-5|NA|TRBV29-1|many
TGCAGCTCCACCGGGGGGGAACTCAATCAGCCCCAGCATTTT
CSSTGGELNQPQHF